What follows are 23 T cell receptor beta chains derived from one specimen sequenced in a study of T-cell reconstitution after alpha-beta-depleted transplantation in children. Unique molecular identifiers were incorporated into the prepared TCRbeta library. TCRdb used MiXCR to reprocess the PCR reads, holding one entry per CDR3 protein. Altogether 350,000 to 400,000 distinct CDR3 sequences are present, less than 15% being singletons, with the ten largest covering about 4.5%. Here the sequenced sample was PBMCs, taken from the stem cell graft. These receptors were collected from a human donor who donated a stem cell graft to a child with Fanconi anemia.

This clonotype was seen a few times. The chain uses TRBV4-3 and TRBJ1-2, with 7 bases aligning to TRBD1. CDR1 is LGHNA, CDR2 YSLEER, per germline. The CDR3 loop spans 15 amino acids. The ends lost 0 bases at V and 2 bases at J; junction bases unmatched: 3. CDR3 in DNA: TGCGCCAGCAGCCAAGACGGGACAGTAAACTATGGCTACACCTTC. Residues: CASSQDGTVNYGYTF.

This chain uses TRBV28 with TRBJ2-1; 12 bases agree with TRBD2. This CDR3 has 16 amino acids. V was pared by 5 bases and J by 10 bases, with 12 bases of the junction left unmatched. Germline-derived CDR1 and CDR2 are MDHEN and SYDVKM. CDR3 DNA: TGTGCCAGCAGTGACGGACTAGCGGGGCTACAGTCGGAGCAGTTCTTC. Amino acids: CASSDGLAGLQSEQFF.

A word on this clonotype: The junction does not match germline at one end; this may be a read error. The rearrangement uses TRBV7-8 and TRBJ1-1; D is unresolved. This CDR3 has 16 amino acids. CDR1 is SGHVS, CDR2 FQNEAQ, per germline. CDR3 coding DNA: TGTGCCAGCAGCGTAGCCTCAGACTTCTCGAACACTGAAGCTTTCTTT. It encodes CASSVASDFSNTEAFF.

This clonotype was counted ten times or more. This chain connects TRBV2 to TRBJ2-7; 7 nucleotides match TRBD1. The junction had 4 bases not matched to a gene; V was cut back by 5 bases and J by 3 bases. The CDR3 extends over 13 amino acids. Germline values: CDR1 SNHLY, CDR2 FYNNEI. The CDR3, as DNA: TGTGCCAGCAGTCCTCGGGACAGCTACGAGCAGTACGTC. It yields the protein CASSPRDSYEQYV.

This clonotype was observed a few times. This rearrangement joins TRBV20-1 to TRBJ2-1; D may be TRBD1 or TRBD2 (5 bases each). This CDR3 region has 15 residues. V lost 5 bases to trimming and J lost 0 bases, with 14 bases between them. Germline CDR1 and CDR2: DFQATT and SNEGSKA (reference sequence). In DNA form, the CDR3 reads TGCAGTGCTGGGGGTGATGGAGGCTCCTACAATGAGCAGTTCTTC. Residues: CSAGGDGGSYNEQFF.

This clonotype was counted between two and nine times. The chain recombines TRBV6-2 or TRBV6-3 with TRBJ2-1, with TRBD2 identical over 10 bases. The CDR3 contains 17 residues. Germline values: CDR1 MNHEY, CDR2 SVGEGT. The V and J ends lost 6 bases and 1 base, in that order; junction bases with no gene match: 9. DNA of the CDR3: TGTGCCAGCAGCCACTACCGGACTAGCGGTTCCTACAATGAGCAGTTCTTC. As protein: CASSHYRTSGSYNEQFF.

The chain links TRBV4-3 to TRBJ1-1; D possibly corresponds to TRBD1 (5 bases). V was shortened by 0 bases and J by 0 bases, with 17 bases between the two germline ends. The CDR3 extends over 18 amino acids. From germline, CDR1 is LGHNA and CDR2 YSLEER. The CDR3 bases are TGCGCCAGCAGCCAAGATGATTTCTGGCAGGGAGTGAACACTGAAGCTTTCTTT. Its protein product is CASSQDDFWQGVNTEAFF.

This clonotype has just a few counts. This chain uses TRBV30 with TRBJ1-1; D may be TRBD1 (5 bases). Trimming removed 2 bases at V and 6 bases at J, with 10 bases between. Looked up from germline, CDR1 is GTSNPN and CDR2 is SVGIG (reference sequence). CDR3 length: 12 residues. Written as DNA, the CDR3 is TGTGCCTGGAGTCAAGGGGTAGCTGAAGCTTTCTTT. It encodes CAWSQGVAEAFF.

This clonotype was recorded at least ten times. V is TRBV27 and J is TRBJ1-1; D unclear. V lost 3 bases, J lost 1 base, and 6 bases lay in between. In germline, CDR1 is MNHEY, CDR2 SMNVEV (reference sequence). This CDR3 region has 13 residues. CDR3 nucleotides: TGTGCCAGCAGTTTCGGGCCGAACACTGAAGCTTTCTTT. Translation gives CASSFGPNTEAFF.

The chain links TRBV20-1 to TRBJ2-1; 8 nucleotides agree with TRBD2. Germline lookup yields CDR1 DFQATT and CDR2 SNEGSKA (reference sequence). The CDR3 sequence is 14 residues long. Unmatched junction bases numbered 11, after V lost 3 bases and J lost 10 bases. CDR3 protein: CSASFPGGRYEQFF. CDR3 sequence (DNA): TGCAGTGCTAGCTTCCCGGGGGGGCGATACGAGCAGTTCTTC.

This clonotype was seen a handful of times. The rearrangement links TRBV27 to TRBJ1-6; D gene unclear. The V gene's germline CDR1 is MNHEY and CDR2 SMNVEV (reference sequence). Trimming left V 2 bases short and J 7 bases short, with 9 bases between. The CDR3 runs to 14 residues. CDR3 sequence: CASSLNMENSPLHF. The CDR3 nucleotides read TGTGCCAGCAGTTTAAATATGGAGAATTCACCCCTCCACTTT.

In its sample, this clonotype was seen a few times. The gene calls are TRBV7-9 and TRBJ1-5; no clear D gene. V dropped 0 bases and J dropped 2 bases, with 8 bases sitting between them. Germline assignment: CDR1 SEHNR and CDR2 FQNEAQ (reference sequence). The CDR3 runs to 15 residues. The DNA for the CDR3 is TGTGCCAGCAGCTTAGCAGGTGGTGGCAATCAGCCCCAGCATTTT. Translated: CASSLAGGGNQPQHF.

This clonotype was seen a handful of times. The CDR3, as DNA: TGTGCCAGCAGCTTAGAAGGGACAGATGAGCCCCAGCATTTT. Encoded protein: CASSLEGTDEPQHF. The V gene is TRBV7-7, the J gene TRBJ1-5; TRBD1 matches 7 bases. Germline V gene lookup returns CDR1 SSHAT and CDR2 FNYEAQ (reference sequence). The J segment lost 8 bases and the V segment lost 1 base, leaving 5 bases of the junction unmatched. This CDR3 has 14 residues.

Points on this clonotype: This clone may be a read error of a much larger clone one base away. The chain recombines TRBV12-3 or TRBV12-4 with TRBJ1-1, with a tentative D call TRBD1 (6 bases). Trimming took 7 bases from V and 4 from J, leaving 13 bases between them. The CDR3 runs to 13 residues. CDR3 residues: CASISLQGTEAFF. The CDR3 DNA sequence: TGTGCCAGCATTTCCTTACAGGGCACTGAAGCTTTCTTT.

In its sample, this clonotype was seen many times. Here the CDR3 DNA reads TGTGCCAGCAGTTTACCGGGGGGCAGGAGCAATGAGCAGTTCTTC. It encodes CASSLPGGRSNEQFF. The chain combines TRBV12-3 or TRBV12-4 with TRBJ2-1, with a weak D call TRBD2 (7 bases). V was shortened by 2 bases and J by 6 bases, with 14 bases between the two germline ends. The CDR3 covers 15 residues.

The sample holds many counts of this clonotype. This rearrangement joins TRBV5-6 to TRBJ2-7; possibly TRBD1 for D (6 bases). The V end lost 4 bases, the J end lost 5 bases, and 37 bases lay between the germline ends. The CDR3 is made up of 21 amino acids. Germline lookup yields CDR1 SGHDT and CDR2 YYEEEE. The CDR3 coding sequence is TGTGCCAGCAGCCTCATATACCGAGGCCCAGGGGATCAAGATCGGAATCACGAGCAGTACGTC. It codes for CASSLIYRGPGDQDRNHEQYV.

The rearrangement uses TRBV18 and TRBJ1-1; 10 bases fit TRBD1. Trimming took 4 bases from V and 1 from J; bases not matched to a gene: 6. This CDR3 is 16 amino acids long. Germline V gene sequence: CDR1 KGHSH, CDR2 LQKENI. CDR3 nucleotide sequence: TGTGCCAGCTCACGACTAGGGACAGGGGCGAACACTGAAGCTTTCTTT. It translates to CASSRLGTGANTEAFF.

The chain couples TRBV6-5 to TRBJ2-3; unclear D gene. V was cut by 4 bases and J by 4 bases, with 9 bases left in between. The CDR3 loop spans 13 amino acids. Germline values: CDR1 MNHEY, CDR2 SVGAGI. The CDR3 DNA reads TGTGCCAGCAGTTCCGTAGTCGCAGATACGCAGTATTTT. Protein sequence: CASSSVVADTQYF.

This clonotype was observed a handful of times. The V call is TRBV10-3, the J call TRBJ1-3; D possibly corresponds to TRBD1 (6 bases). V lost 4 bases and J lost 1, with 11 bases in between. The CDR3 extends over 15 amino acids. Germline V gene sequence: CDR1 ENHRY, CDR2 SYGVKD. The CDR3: CAISGGAPSGNTIYF. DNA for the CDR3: TGTGCCATCAGTGGGGGGGCCCCGTCTGGAAACACCATATATTTT.

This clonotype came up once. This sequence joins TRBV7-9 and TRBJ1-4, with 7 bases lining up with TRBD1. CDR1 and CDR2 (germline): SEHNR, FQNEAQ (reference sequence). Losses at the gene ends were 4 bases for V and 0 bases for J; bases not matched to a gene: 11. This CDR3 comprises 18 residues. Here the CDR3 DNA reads TGTGCCAGCAGCTCAACCCTGGGACAGACCACAACTAATGAAAAACTGTTTTTT. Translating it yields CASSSTLGQTTTNEKLFF.

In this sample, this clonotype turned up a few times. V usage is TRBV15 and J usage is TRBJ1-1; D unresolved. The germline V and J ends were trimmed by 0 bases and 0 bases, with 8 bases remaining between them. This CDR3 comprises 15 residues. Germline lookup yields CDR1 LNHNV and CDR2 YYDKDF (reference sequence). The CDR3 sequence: CATSRDSGMNTEAFF. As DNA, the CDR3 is TGTGCCACCAGCAGAGATTCCGGGATGAACACTGAAGCTTTCTTT.

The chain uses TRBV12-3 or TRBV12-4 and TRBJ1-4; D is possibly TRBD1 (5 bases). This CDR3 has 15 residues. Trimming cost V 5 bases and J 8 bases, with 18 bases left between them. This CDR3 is CASSGPQGGSEKLFF. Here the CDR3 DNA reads TGTGCCAGCAGTGGGCCCCAGGGAGGCTCGGAAAAACTGTTTTTT.

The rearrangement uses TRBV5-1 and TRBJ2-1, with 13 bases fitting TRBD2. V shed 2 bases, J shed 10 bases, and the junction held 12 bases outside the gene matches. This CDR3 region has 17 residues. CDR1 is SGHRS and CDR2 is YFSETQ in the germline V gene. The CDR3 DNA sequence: TGCGCCAGCAGCTTCTGGGCCGGACTAGCGGGGGTCTGGGAGCAGTTCTTC. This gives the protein CASSFWAGLAGVWEQFF.